The rows below give T cell receptor beta chains drawn from one sample of a study of blood T cell repertoires in COVID-19. The table came from immunoSEQ multiplex PCR; TCRdb's copy has only in-frame clones and leaves some out. The data hold approximately 250,000 clones, with more than 85% observed a single time. Sequencing was performed on peripheral blood. The receptors here all came from a man between 18 and 29 years old with active or convalescent COVID-19. CDR3s include the opening cysteine and the closing phenylalanine or tryptophan.

V	J	length	CDR3
TRBV7-9	TRBJ2-2	19	CASSPHGQGGLMDTGELFF
TRBV7-8	TRBJ2-1	15	CASSLGGGPYNEQFF
TRBV12-5	TRBJ1-3	15	CASGFSNRAGNTIYF
TRBV10-3	TRBJ1-2	18	CAISEFTERERGTGGYTF
TRBV3-1/TRBV3-2	TRBJ2-5	13	CASGRGRQETQYF
TRBV4-1	TRBJ1-1	12	CASTRGDTEAFF
TRBV10-3	TRBJ2-2	13	CAISPRDTGELFF
TRBV27	TRBJ1-6	16	CASHGTEPFNNSPLHF
TRBV23-1	TRBJ1-2	15	CASSHPGLRIYGYTF
TRBV6-2/TRBV6-3	TRBJ2-7	15	CASSPLAGNTGEQYF